In its sample, the clone carrying this T cell receptor (beta chain) was seen many times. These data belong to a study of T cells in Graves' hyperthyroidism and ophthalmopathy. The CDR3 sequence is 15 residues long. Germline loops: CDR1 SEHNR, CDR2 FQNEAQ (reference sequence). The V gene end was trimmed by 4 bases and the J gene end by 3 bases; junction bases not matched to a gene: 8. There were TCR beta CDR3 regions amplified from RNA transcripts. The HTBI primer set served for first-round RT-PCR of the TCR CDR3. Using its own MiXCR run on the multiplex PCR reads, TCRdb lists one record per CDR3 protein. The repertoire holds around 540,000 distinct CDR3 sequences, roughly 16% seen once, with 25% to 30% in the top ten.

The sequenced sample was blood. J is TRBJ2-7 and V is TRBV7-9; 8 nucleotides match TRBD2. The TCR originated in a woman in her thirties with Graves' ophthalmopathy. CDR3 sequence: CASSSTSAPLYEQYF. For the CDR3, the DNA is TGTGCCAGCAGCTCGACTAGCGCCCCCCTCTACGAGCAGTACTTC.